Only a few counts were recorded for the clone carrying this T cell receptor (beta chain). What it recognizes is unknown. The source of the sample is a study of persistence of HIV-infected CD4 T cells. Cells were stimulated with CMV-infected fibroblast lysates at 10 ug/mL. CD40L/CD69 double-negative CD45RO-high memory CD4+ T cells were collected. PBMCs were depleted of CD8+ T cells before stimulation. For roughly 19 hours, CD8-depleted PBMCs received anti-CD28/CD49d costimulation, a CD40-blocking antibody and enfuvirtide. Study-wide results and limits: Proviral oligoclonality tracked with TCR oligoclonality within the same sorted cells. The rare CMV-responding cells with HIV-1 proviruses were not separately TCR-sequenced.

The immunoSEQ assay was version 4, run in survey mode. Profiling relied on immunoSEQ multiplex PCR, and the TCRdb table lists in-frame clones only, not all of them. The sample holds some 30,000 clones; 78% are singletons and the top ten take about 0.8%. Germline V CDR1 and CDR2: SQVTM, ANQGSEA. The V end lost 2 bases, the J end lost 4 bases, and 8 bases lay between the germline ends. The CDR3 is made up of 12 amino acids. The sequence was collected from an adult woman with HIV who was CMV-seropositive. The chain combines TRBV29-1 with TRBJ1-1; tentative D call: TRBD1 (5 bases). The sample here was CD4+ T cells sorted from PBMCs after approximately 20-hour stimulation, taken from a patient who received antiretroviral therapy. The CDR3 region is CSVESRGTEAFF. As DNA, the CDR3 is TGCAGCGTTGAATCTAGGGGCACTGAAGCTTTCTTT.